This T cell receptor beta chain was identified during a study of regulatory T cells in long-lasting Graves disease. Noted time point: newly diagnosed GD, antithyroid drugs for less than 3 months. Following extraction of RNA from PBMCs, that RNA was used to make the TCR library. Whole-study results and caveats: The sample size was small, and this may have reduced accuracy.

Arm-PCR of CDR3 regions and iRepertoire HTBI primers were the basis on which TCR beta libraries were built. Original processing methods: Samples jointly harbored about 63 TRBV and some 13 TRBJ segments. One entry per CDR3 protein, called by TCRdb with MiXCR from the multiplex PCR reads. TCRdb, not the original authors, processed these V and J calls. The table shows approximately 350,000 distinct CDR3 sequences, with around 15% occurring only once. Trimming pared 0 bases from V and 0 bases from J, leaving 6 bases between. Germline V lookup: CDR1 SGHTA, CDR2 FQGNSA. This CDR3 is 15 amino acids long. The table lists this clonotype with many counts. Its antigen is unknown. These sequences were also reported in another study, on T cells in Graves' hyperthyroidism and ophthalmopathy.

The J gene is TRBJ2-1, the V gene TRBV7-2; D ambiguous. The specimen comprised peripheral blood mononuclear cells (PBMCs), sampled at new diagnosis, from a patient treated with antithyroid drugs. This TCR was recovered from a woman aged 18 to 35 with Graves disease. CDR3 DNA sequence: TGTGCCAGCAGCTTAGCATTAAACTCCTACAATGAGCAGTTCTTC. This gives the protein CASSLALNSYNEQFF.